This T cell receptor beta chain came from a study of T-cell reconstitution after alpha-beta-depleted transplantation in children. About this clonotype itself: Antigen: not known.

Library preparation (for TCRbeta) was performed with unique molecular identifiers. TCRdb recomputed calls from the PCR reads with MiXCR, one row per CDR3 protein. Of some 200,000 distinct CDR3 sequences listed, about 8.7% are singletons. Findings and limits, study-wide: TCRbeta diversity was high at day 60 in some patients (a result of surviving recipient T cells and thymic progenitors). Several hundred rapidly expanded clones from non-depleted graft cells reportedly supplied alpha-beta T cells about two months post-transplant.

CDR3 length: 12 residues. V lost 3 bases to trimming and J lost 3 bases, with 8 bases between them. The germline V gene has CDR1 DFQATT and CDR2 SNEGSKA (reference sequence). Source: PBMCs, mostly from graft donor cells, taken 360 days after TCRalphabeta/CD19-depleted stem cell transplant. The sequence derives from a male patient aged 2 to 10 who had a stem cell transplant for acute myeloid leukemia, so the T cells may come from the graft donor. V is TRBV20-1 and J is TRBJ1-2; TRBD1 might be the D (6 bases). The CDR3 is CSARGGHYGYTF. Written as DNA, the CDR3 is TGCAGTGCTAGGGGGGGGCACTATGGCTACACCTTC.